This T cell receptor beta chain came from a study of T cell responses to AZD1222 COVID-19 vaccine. The study, taken as a whole, reports: It was only after the peak T cell response that any repertoires were sampled.

A few counts support this clone. Its antigen is unidentified. Generated by immunoSEQ multiplex PCR, the TCRdb table keeps only in-frame clones and is missing some. The sample lists some 120,000 clones; 86% were seen once. The origin of this receptor is an adult in good health. This specimen consisted of peripheral blood, obtained on day 0 of AZD1222 vaccination.

CDR3 amino acids: CASSNTGELFF. The CDR3 nucleotides are TGTGCCAGCAGTAACACCGGGGAGCTGTTTTTT. V gene TRBV6-2 or TRBV6-3 combines with J gene TRBJ2-2; no reliable D call. Germline CDR1 and CDR2: MNHEY and SVGEGT. This CDR3 is built from 11 residues. V was clipped by 5 bases and J by 2 bases, with 0 bases between them.